These T cell receptor beta chains were read from a single sample in a study of cytomegalovirus exposure and HLA in healthy donors. Profiled with immunoSEQ multiplex PCR; TCRdb holds only in-frame clones, not every one. This sample's clone table lists about 96,000 clones. Sequenced material: PBMCs. All receptors come from a woman in her twenties or thirties in good health and CMV-seronegative. The conserved cysteine and the conserved F or W are not part of the CDR3 here.

CDR3 length,V gene,CDR3 protein
12,TRBV6-4,ASSETSESYEQY
13,TRBV28,ASSSRDRGSGELF
11,TRBV7-8,ASSLGQDNGYT
14,TRBV4-1,ASSQEAGGPGDTQY
13,TRBV7-9,ASSSSNRNIYEQY
13,TRBV11-2,ASRPERGPYNEQF
12,TRBV4-1,ASSQGRQGYEQY
16,TRBV7-6,ASSVVVMGTSEGDTQY
12,TRBV5-1,ASSQTAENYGYT
12,TRBV11-3,ASSLGGDLETQY
12,TRBV28,ASRPRDRFTEAF
13,TRBV6-5,ASHPGQAILYGYT
14,TRBV6-6,ASSYPPGQGRPEAF
13,TRBV28,ASSLVLAETYEQY